Only a few counts were recorded for the clone carrying this TCR beta chain. Antigen: not known. These data originate in a study of T-cell memory formation after mild COVID-19. In the study overall: Across donors, TCR clusters were largely donor specific. Regarding the study as a whole: For contracting clones, CD4+ ones sat mainly in CM and EM, CD8+ in EMRA. From day 15 to 85, contracting clones were balanced between CD4 and CD8, whereas later expanders leaned toward CD4+.

Germline CDR1 SGHRS, CDR2 YFSETQ. J was trimmed by 1 base and V by 5 bases; bases with no gene match: 5. The CDR3 contains 14 residues. Constant-segment primers were used for 5'RACE, and the resulting TCR alpha and TCR beta cDNA libraries carried sample barcodes and UMIs. TCRdb independently ran MiXCR on the 5' RACE reads; one entry per CDR3 protein. The data contain about 440,000 distinct CDR3 sequences, 15% to 25% of them singletons. Sequencing input: PBMCs or a T cell subset sorted from them (not recorded which). The chain recombines TRBV5-1 with TRBJ1-1; TRBD1 agrees at 7 bases. This TCR derives from an adult woman who had mild COVID-19 (a few samples of this study predate the infection). Cell type and time point are not known. CDR3 sequence: CASSFGTANTEAFF. Here the CDR3 DNA reads TGCGCCAGCAGTTTCGGGACAGCGAACACTGAAGCTTTCTTT.